The 13 T cell receptor beta chains given below trace back to one sample, sequenced in a study of T cell repertoires in cytomegalovirus infection. TCRdb re-called the reads with MiXCR, one entry per CDR3 protein. Of about 530,000 distinct CDR3 sequences listed, about 30% are singletons. The sample comprised PBMCs. These receptor sequences come from a human donor in good health (CMV status not recorded). Some clones in this sample may be carry-over from other donors' samples.

V usage is TRBV7-9 and J usage is TRBJ1-4; D might be TRBD1 (6 bases). Trimming removed 5 bases at V and 3 bases at J, with 13 bases between. The CDR3 spans 15 residues. Germline V gene lookup returns CDR1 SEHNR and CDR2 FQNEAQ (reference sequence). The DNA of the CDR3 is TGTGCCAGCAGCAAGGGGGACGGCTCTAATGAAAAACTGTTTTTT. It translates to CASSKGDGSNEKLFF.

This clonotype has just a few counts. V is TRBV10-3 and J is TRBJ2-1; 9 bases match TRBD2. The V segment lost 6 bases and the J segment 6 bases; nucleotides outside the gene matches: 9. CDR1 is ENHRY and CDR2 is SYGVKD in the germline V gene. This CDR3 contains 15 residues. The CDR3 reads CAISLLAGDVNEQFF. The CDR3 DNA follows: TGTGCCATCAGCCTTTTAGCGGGAGATGTCAATGAGCAGTTCTTC.

This clonotype was counted at least ten times. This rearrangement joins TRBV10-3 to TRBJ1-3; D unclear. The germline V and J ends were trimmed by 4 bases and 0 bases, with 10 bases remaining between them. The CDR3 contains 15 residues. The germline CDR1 and CDR2 sequences are ENHRY and SYGVKD. The DNA for the CDR3 is TGTGCCATCAGTGCTGGCAGCCTCTCTGGAAACACCATATATTTT. Protein product: CAISAGSLSGNTIYF.

The chain uses TRBV3-1 and TRBJ2-1, with 8 bases lining up with TRBD2. The CDR3 is 17 residues long. CDR1 and CDR2 from the germline V gene are LGHDT and YNNKEL (reference sequence). V trimming: 1 base; J trimming: 7 bases; junction bases outside the gene matches: 12. The DNA of the CDR3 is TGTGCCAGCAGCCAAGTCAGTACTAGGCTAGCGGGTAATGAGCAGTTCTTC. Amino acids: CASSQVSTRLAGNEQFF.

The rearrangement uses TRBV19 and TRBJ1-5, with no clear D. V shed 11 bases and J shed 2 bases, with 10 bases lying between them. Germline V CDR1 and CDR2: LNHDA, SQIVND (reference sequence). CDR3 length: 12 residues. In DNA, the CDR3 is TGTGCCGCGGATAGTGGCAATCAGCCCCAGCATTTT. It codes for CAADSGNQPQHF.

The chain uses TRBV29-1 and TRBJ1-2, with TRBD1 matching over 8 bases. The CDR3 has 14 residues. Germline loops: CDR1 SQVTM, CDR2 ANQGSEA. V trimming: 8 bases; J trimming: 6 bases; junction bases outside the gene matches: 14. This CDR3 is CSTIRTGKYDGYTF. CDR3 coding DNA: TGCAGCACGATAAGGACAGGGAAGTACGATGGCTACACCTTC.

V gene TRBV7-9 combines with J gene TRBJ2-1; D not resolved. This CDR3 has 12 amino acids. CDR1 and CDR2 from the germline V gene are SEHNR and FQNEAQ (reference sequence). Trimming cost V 3 bases and J 10 bases, with 10 bases left between them. The CDR3 loop is CASSLPDWEQFF. The CDR3 DNA reads TGTGCCAGCAGCTTGCCTGACTGGGAGCAGTTCTTC.

Comment on this clonotype: This may be a read error: a much more frequent sequence differs by one nucleotide. This CDR3 is missing its conserved last phenylalanine or tryptophan, likely due to a read error. V is TRBV7-3 and J is TRBJ1-2; 10 positions match TRBD1. The V and J ends lost 5 bases and 4 bases, in that order; junction bases with no gene match: 4. Germline CDR1 SGHTA, CDR2 FQGTGA. The CDR3 sequence is 14 residues long. DNA for the CDR3: TGTGCCAGCAGCGAGACAGGGGGCGGCTATGGCTACACCCTC. Its protein is CASSETGGGYGYTL.

At least ten counts were recorded for this clonotype. Here the CDR3 DNA reads TGTGCCAGCAGCTCGGAGGCCCCTGAAGCTTTCTTT. It specifies CASSSEAPEAFF. The genes are TRBV7-8 and TRBJ1-1; D ambiguous. Germline assignment: CDR1 SGHVS and CDR2 FQNEAQ. The CDR3 sequence is 12 residues long. The V end lost 4 bases, the J end lost 6 bases, and 9 bases lay between the germline ends.

J is TRBJ1-5 and V is TRBV10-3, with TRBD1 matching over 7 bases. This CDR3 has 14 residues. V was clipped by 5 bases and J by 6 bases; unmatched bases: 7. CDR1 and CDR2 (germline): ENHRY, SYGVKD. The CDR3 here is CAISSRQGVQPQHF. The CDR3 coding sequence is TGTGCCATCAGTAGCCGACAGGGTGTTCAGCCCCAGCATTTT.

This clonotype turned up a few times. The V gene is TRBV11-2, the J gene TRBJ1-2; D is uncertain. V was trimmed by 2 bases and J by 4 bases, leaving 8 bases between them. Germline V lookup: CDR1 SGHAT, CDR2 FQNNGV. The CDR3 extends over 13 amino acids. The CDR3 nucleotides are TGTGCCAGCAGCTTAAGCCAGAGCTATGGCTACACCTTC. Translating it yields CASSLSQSYGYTF.

This clonotype was detected only a few times. The chain joins TRBV7-6 to TRBJ2-1; 8 bases map to TRBD2. Germline V gives CDR1 SGHVS, CDR2 FNYEAQ. V was clipped by 2 bases and J by 2 bases; unmatched bases: 5. The CDR3 contains 16 residues. The CDR3 coding sequence is TGTGCCAGCAGCTTATACCTAGCGGGTACCTACAATGAGCAGTTCTTC. It codes for CASSLYLAGTYNEQFF.

A word on this clonotype: This sequence may be a read error, since a much larger clone differs from it by one base. This sequence joins TRBV6-2 or TRBV6-3 and TRBJ2-1, with D tentatively TRBD2 (6 bases). The CDR3 sequence is 13 residues long. In germline, CDR1 is MNHEY, CDR2 SVGEGT. CDR3 amino acids: CPSSRPLAHEQFF. CDR3 in DNA: TGTCCCAGCAGCCGTCCTCTAGCGCATGAGCAGTTCTTC.